These 19 T cell receptor beta chains came from one sample sequenced in a study of CD8+ T cells in alopecia areata. Following extraction, RNA underwent reverse transcription to cDNA, which served as the sequencing template. Profiling relied on immunoSEQ multiplex PCR, and the TCRdb table lists in-frame clones only, not all of them. The data show 250,000 to 300,000 clones, 55% to 75% seen once. Stated treatment: oral pan-JAK inhibitor, 5-10 mg twice daily. The sample was CD4+ T cells sorted from blood, taken at week 24, from a patient treated with tofacitinib. The receptors stem from a human donor with alopecia areata.

As to this clone: The same CDR3 is also encoded by other DNA sequences in this sample. V is TRBV20-1 and J is TRBJ2-7; 8 bases align to TRBD1. Losses at the gene ends were 6 bases for V and 4 bases for J; bases not matched to a gene: 2. The germline gives CDR1 DFQATT, CDR2 SNEGSKA (reference sequence). This CDR3 spans 11 amino acids. The CDR3 spells CSATGGYEQYF. The CDR3, as DNA: TGCAGTGCAACAGGGGGTTACGAGCAGTACTTC.

V is TRBV6-5 and J is TRBJ2-5; 12 positions match TRBD2. The V gene end was trimmed by 4 bases and the J gene end by 5 bases; junction bases not matched to a gene: 5. Germline CDR1 and CDR2: MNHEY and SVGAGI. The CDR3 totals 15 residues. The chain's CDR3 is CASSFLAGGSETQYF. The CDR3 DNA sequence: TGTGCCAGCAGTTTTCTAGCGGGGGGGAGTGAGACCCAGTACTTC.

This clone has more than one count but fewer than ten. The V call is TRBV7-9, the J call TRBJ1-1; 8 positions agree with TRBD1. V shed 5 bases and J 5 bases; nucleotides not matched to a gene: 10. The CDR3 runs 15 residues. Germline V gene lookup returns CDR1 SEHNR and CDR2 FQNEAQ (reference sequence). CDR3 bases: TGTGCCAGCAGCCGAGCCCTCAGGGGGCCAACTGAAGCTTTCTTT. Residues: CASSRALRGPTEAFF.

A remark on this clone: This specimen includes other DNA sequences encoding the same CDR3. The rearrangement uses TRBV29-1 and TRBJ2-1; D remains ambiguous. This CDR3 is built from 13 residues. V was shortened by 5 bases and J by 0 bases, with 8 bases between the two germline ends. Germline lookup yields CDR1 SQVTM and CDR2 ANQGSEA. CDR3 nucleotides: TGCAGCGTTCAGGAGAGCTCCTACAATGAGCAGTTCTTC. Its protein is CSVQESSYNEQFF.

This clone was observed a handful of times. V and J are TRBV27 and TRBJ1-1; D is perhaps TRBD1 (5 bases). CDR1 is MNHEY, CDR2 SMNVEV, per germline (reference sequence). The CDR3 totals 14 residues. Trimming left V 5 bases short and J 2 bases short, with 12 bases between. The CDR3 loop is CASSLRGPNTEAFF. The CDR3 coding sequence is TGTGCCAGCAGTCTACGGGGCCCCAACACTGAAGCTTTCTTT.

V usage is TRBV4-2 and J usage is TRBJ2-1; 10 bases match TRBD2. CDR1 and CDR2 from the germline V gene are LGHNA and YNFKEQ. The CDR3 is 15 residues long. V was pared by 4 bases and J by 4 bases, with 4 bases of the junction left unmatched. CDR3 region: CASSLLAGAYNEQFF. CDR3 nucleotide sequence: TGTGCCAGCAGCCTGCTAGCGGGAGCATACAATGAGCAGTTCTTC.

This rearrangement joins TRBV29-1 to TRBJ2-5, with D unresolved. This CDR3 comprises 13 residues. V dropped 2 bases and J dropped 6 bases, with 13 bases sitting between them. Looked up from germline, CDR1 is SQVTM and CDR2 is ANQGSEA. The CDR3 reads CSVEWAPMKTQYF. CDR3 bases: TGCAGCGTTGAATGGGCACCTATGAAGACCCAGTACTTC.

V usage is TRBV29-1 and J usage is TRBJ2-3; 8 bases line up with TRBD2. Germline V gene sequence: CDR1 SQVTM, CDR2 ANQGSEA. Losses at the gene ends were 1 base for V and 5 bases for J; bases not matched to a gene: 2. The CDR3 has 13 residues. This CDR3 reads CSVEARGGDTQYF. The DNA of the CDR3 is TGCAGCGTTGAAGCTCGGGGGGGAGATACGCAGTATTTT.

In its sample, this clone was seen once. One junction end does not reproduce the germline sequence, and a read error may be involved. J is TRBJ1-1 and V is TRBV27; D gene unclear. This CDR3 is built from 13 residues. CDR1 is MNHEY and CDR2 is SMNVEV in the germline V gene (reference sequence). CDR3 sequence reads: CAGSSPGITEAFF. Here the CDR3 DNA reads TGTGCCGGCAGCTCCCCGGGGATCACTGAAGCTTTCTTT.

This chain connects TRBV27 to TRBJ2-7; the match to TRBD2 covers 7 bases. The V gene end was trimmed by 6 bases and the J gene end by 4 bases; junction bases not matched to a gene: 6. This CDR3 is 13 amino acids long. Per the germline V gene, CDR1 is MNHEY and CDR2 is SMNVEV (reference sequence). The chain's CDR3 is CASSPLGGYEQYF. The CDR3, as DNA: TGTGCCAGCAGCCCCCTGGGAGGGTACGAGCAGTACTTC.

V usage is TRBV7-3 and J usage is TRBJ2-3; D is uncertain. This CDR3 has 14 amino acids. The V gene lost 2 bases and the J gene lost 0 bases, with 6 bases spanning the gap. Germline loops: CDR1 SGHTA, CDR2 FQGTGA. The CDR3 here is CASSLASSTDTQYF. CDR3 nucleotide sequence: TGTGCCAGCAGCTTAGCCTCTAGCACAGATACGCAGTATTTT.

The chain recombines TRBV18 with TRBJ2-2, with D unresolved. V lost 0 bases, J lost 4 bases, and 3 bases lay in between. CDR3 length: 13 amino acids. Germline V gene lookup returns CDR1 KGHSH and CDR2 LQKENI. In DNA form, the CDR3 reads TGTGCCAGCTCACCACCGTTCACCGGGGAGCTGTTTTTT. It is translated as CASSPPFTGELFF.

The CDR3 DNA is TGTGCCAGCAGCTTAGCTGAAGGCAGGCGATATGAGCAGTTCTTC. As protein: CASSLAEGRRYEQFF. This chain uses TRBV7-9 with TRBJ2-1; D unclear. Between the trimmed V and J ends, which lost 0 bases and 8 bases, there was a span of 14 bases. CDR1 is SEHNR and CDR2 is FQNEAQ in the germline V gene (reference sequence). The CDR3 totals 15 residues. The full variable domain, its missing parts supplied by reference TRBV7-9 and TRBJ2-1, is DTGVSQNPRHKITKRGQNVTFRCDPISEHNRLYWYRQTLGQGPEFLTYFQNEAQLEKSRLLSDRFSAERPKGSFSTLEIQRTEQGDSAMYLCASSLAEGRRYEQFFGPGTRLTVL.

This chain's CDR3 is CATSMLRDYGYTF. In DNA, the CDR3 is TGTGCCACCAGCATGCTGCGGGACTATGGCTACACCTTC. The chain employs TRBV15 and TRBJ1-2; D remains ambiguous. In germline, CDR1 is LNHNV, CDR2 YYDKDF (reference sequence). Trimming left V 4 bases short and J 3 bases short, with 9 bases between. This CDR3 has 13 amino acids.

CDR3 nucleotide sequence: TGTGCCAGCTCCCGATTCCCGGGACAGGGGTCTGGGGCCAACGTCCTGACTTTC. This codes for CASSRFPGQGSGANVLTF. The chain recombines TRBV18 with TRBJ2-6, with 10 bases lining up with TRBD1. Germline V gives CDR1 KGHSH, CDR2 LQKENI. The CDR3 has 18 residues. J lost 1 base, V lost 6 bases, and 9 bases had no gene match.

CDR3 bases: TGTGCCAGCAGCTTAGCAGGGGAAGGGAATTCACCCCTCCACTTT. Amino acids: CASSLAGEGNSPLHF. The chain joins TRBV6-5 to TRBJ1-6, with a possible D match to TRBD1 (6 bases). Germline loops: CDR1 MNHEY, CDR2 SVGAGI. This CDR3 has 15 amino acids. Trimming left V 6 bases short and J 7 bases short, with 16 bases between.

In its sample, this clone was seen a few times. The J gene is TRBJ2-5, the V gene TRBV29-1, with a tentative D call TRBD2 (6 bases). CDR1 is SQVTM, CDR2 ANQGSEA, per germline. This CDR3 is 13 amino acids long. V dropped 6 bases and J dropped 4 bases, with 15 bases sitting between them. The DNA for the CDR3 is TGCAGCGTCTGGACTAAGAGAGGAGAGACCCAGTACTTC. It is translated as CSVWTKRGETQYF.

The chain joins TRBV15 to TRBJ1-1; the match to TRBD1 covers 10 bases. Trimming took 5 bases from V and 1 from J; bases not matched to a gene: 4. CDR3 size: 15 residues. Germline loops: CDR1 LNHNV, CDR2 YYDKDF (reference sequence). The CDR3 sequence: CATSSGTGANTEAFF. The CDR3 bases are TGTGCCACCAGCTCCGGGACAGGGGCGAACACTGAAGCTTTCTTT.

This CDR3 reads CASSGALNSPLHF. CDR3 bases: TGCGCCAGCAGCGGGGCCCTTAATTCACCCCTCCACTTT. The gene calls are TRBV5-1 and TRBJ1-6; D possibly corresponds to TRBD1 (5 bases). This CDR3 is 13 amino acids long. Germline V gene data show CDR1 as SGHRS and CDR2 as YFSETQ. With 4 bases removed from V and 6 bases from J, the gap between germline ends came to 8 bases.